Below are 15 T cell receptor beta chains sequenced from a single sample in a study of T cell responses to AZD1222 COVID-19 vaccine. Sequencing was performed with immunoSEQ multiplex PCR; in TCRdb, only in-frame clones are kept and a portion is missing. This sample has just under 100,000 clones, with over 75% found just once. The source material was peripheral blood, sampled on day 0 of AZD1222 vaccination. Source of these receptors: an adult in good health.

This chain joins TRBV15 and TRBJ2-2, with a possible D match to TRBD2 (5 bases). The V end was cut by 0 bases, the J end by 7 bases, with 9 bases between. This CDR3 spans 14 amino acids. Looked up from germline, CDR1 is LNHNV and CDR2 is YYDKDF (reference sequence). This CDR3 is CATSRDREYGELFF. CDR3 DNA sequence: TGTGCCACCAGCAGAGATAGGGAGTACGGGGAGCTGTTTTTT.

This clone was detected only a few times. CDR3 amino acids: CASSSTQNYGYTF. The CDR3 coding sequence is TGTGCCAGCAGTTCGACTCAAAACTATGGCTACACCTTC. The rearrangement joins TRBV6-5 to TRBJ1-2; D ambiguous. CDR3 length: 13 amino acids. Trimming stripped 4 bases from V and 2 bases from J, with 8 bases between. Germline loops: CDR1 MNHEY, CDR2 SVGAGI.

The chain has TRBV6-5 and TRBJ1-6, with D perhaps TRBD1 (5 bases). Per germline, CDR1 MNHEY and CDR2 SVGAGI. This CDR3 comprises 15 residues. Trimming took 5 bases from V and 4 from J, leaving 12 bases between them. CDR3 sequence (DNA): TGTGCCAGCAGTACCCGACAGCTATATAATTCACCCCTCCACTTT. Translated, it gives CASSTRQLYNSPLHF.

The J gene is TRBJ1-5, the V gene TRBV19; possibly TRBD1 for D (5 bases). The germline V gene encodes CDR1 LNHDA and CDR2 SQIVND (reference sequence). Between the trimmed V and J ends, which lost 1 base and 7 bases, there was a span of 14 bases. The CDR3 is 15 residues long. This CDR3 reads CASSIGGRGYQPQHF. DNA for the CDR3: TGTGCCAGTAGTATAGGGGGGAGGGGTTACCAGCCCCAGCATTTT.

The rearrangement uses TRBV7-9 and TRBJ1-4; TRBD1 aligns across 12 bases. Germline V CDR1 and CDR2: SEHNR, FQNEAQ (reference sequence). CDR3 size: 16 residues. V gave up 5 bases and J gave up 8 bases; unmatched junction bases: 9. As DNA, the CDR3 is TGTGCCAGCAGCCACGGGGACAGGGGGCGCCGCGAAAAACTGTTTTTT. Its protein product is CASSHGDRGRREKLFF.

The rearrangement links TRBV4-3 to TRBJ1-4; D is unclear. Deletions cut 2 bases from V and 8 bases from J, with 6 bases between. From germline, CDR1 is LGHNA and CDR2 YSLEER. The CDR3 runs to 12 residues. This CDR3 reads CASSQPPEKLFF. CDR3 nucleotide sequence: TGCGCCAGCAGCCAACCCCCCGAAAAACTGTTTTTT.

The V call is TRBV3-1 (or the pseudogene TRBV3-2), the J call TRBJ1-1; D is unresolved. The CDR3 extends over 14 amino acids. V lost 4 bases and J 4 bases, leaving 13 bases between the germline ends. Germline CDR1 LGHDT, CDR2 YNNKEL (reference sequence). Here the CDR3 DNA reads TGTGCCAGCAGCCGTGTAGGGAGTGGCACTGAAGCTTTCTTT. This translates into CASSRVGSGTEAFF.

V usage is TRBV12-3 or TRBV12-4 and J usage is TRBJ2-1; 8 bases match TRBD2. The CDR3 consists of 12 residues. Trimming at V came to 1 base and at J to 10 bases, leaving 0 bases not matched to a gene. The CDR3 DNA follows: TGTGCCAGCAGTTTAGAGCGGGGGGAGCAGTTCTTC. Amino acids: CASSLERGEQFF.

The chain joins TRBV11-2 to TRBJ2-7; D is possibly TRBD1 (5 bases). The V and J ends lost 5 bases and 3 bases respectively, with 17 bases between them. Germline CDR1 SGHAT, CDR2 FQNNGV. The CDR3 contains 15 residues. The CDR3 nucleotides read TGTGCCAGCAGCGGGGCTTCCAGCTTACGCTACGAGCAGTACTTC. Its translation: CASSGASSLRYEQYF.

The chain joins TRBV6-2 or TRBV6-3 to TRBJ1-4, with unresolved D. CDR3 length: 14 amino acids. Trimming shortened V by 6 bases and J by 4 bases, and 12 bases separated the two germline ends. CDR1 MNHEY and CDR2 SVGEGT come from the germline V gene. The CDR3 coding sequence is TGTGCCAGCAGCCCGTGGTCCTATAATGAAAAACTGTTTTTT. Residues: CASSPWSYNEKLFF.

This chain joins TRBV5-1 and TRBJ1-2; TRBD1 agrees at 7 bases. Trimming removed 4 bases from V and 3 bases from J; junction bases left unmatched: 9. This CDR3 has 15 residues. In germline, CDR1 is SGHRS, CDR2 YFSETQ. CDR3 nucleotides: TGCGCCAGCAGCCTCCTGCCCGGGACAGACTATGGCTACACCTTC. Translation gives CASSLLPGTDYGYTF.

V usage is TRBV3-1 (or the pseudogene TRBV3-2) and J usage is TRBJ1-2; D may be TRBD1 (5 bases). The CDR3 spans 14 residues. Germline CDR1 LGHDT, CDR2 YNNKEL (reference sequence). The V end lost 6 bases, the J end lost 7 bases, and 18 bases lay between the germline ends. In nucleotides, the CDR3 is TGTGCCAGCAGACGACGGAGGGACCCTATTGGCTACACCTTC. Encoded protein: CASRRRRDPIGYTF.

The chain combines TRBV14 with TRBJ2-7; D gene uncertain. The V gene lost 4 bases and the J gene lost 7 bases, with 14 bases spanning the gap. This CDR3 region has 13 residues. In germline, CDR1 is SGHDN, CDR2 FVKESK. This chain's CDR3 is CASSLGLQREQYF. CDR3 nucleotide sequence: TGTGCCAGCAGCCTGGGTCTACAGAGGGAGCAGTACTTC. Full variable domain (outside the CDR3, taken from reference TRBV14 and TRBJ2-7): EAGVTQFPSHSVIEKGQTVTLRCDPISGHDNLYWYRRVMGKEIKFLLHFVKESKQDESGMPNNRFLAERTGGTYSTLKVQPAELEDSGVYFCASSLGLQREQYFGPGTRLTVT.

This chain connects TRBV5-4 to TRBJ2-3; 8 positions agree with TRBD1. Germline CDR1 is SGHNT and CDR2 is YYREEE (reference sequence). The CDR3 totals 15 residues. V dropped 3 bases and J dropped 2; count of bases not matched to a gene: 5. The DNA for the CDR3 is TGTGCCAGCAGCTCCGGACAGGGCCCCACAGATACGCAGTATTTT. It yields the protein CASSSGQGPTDTQYF. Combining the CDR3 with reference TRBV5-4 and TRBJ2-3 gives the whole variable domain ETGVTQSPTHLIKTRGQQVTLRCSSQSGHNTVSWYQQALGQGPQFIFQYYREEENGRGNFPPRFSGLQFPNYSSELNVNALELDDSALYLCASSSGQGPTDTQYFGPGTRLTVL.

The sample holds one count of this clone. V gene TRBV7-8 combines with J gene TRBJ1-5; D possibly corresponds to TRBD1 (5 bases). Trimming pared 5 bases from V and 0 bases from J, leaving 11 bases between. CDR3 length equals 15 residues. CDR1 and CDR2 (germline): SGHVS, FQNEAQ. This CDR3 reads CASSPLGGSNQPQHF. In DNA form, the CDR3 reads TGTGCCAGCAGCCCCCTCGGGGGTAGCAATCAGCCCCAGCATTTT.